The 32 T cell receptor beta chains below come from one sample, sequenced in a study of T cells after yellow fever vaccination. Using its own MiXCR run on the 5' RACE reads, TCRdb lists one record per CDR3 protein. Among some 260,000 distinct CDR3 sequences listed, around 5.2% were seen once. The sequencing used CD4+ T cells sorted from PBMCs, collected on the day of the yellow fever booster vaccination. The receptors derive from a young man who received the YFV17D yellow fever vaccine.

In this sample, this clonotype turned up many times. This chain joins TRBV4-3 and TRBJ2-6; D perhaps matches TRBD2 (6 bases). Germline values: CDR1 LGHNA, CDR2 YSLEER. The CDR3 runs to 16 residues. Trimming left V 2 bases short and J 2 bases short, with 10 bases between. The CDR3: CASSQQWGAGANVLTF. The CDR3 DNA reads TGCGCCAGCAGCCAACAATGGGGGGCTGGGGCCAACGTCCTGACTTTC.

The J gene is TRBJ1-5, the V gene TRBV19, with a tentative D call TRBD1 (5 bases). The CDR3 length is 15 residues. Germline V gene sequence: CDR1 LNHDA, CDR2 SQIVND (reference sequence). V was shortened by 3 bases and J by 8 bases, with 17 bases between the two germline ends. The CDR3 sequence is CASSITRGPQEPQHF. The CDR3 bases are TGTGCCAGTAGTATTACTCGAGGTCCACAGGAGCCCCAGCATTTT.

In its sample, this clonotype was seen a few times. The rearrangement joins TRBV3-1 to TRBJ1-1, with 7 positions matching TRBD1. Germline values: CDR1 LGHDT, CDR2 YNNKEL (reference sequence). Germline trimming cut 4 bases from V and 1 base from J; bases unmatched to any gene: 6. The CDR3 sequence is 15 residues long. CDR3 DNA sequence: TGTGCCAGCAGCCCAACCTGGACAGGGAACACTGAAGCTTTCTTT. This translates into CASSPTWTGNTEAFF.

This clonotype was seen at least ten times. The gene calls are TRBV20-1 and TRBJ2-7, with TRBD2 matching 8 bases. The CDR3 contains 14 residues. The V and J ends lost 3 bases and 3 bases, in that order; junction bases with no gene match: 7. CDR1 and CDR2 from the germline V gene are DFQATT and SNEGSKA (reference sequence). The CDR3 DNA reads TGCAGTGCTAGGCGGCGGGGGGTTCTCTACGAGCAGTACTTC. It specifies CSARRRGVLYEQYF.

This clonotype was counted only a few times. This chain joins TRBV6-2 or TRBV6-3 and TRBJ2-3, with D possibly being TRBD1 (5 bases). The CDR3 length is 17 residues. V was pared by 6 bases and J by 1 base, with 20 bases between. Germline V gene sequence: CDR1 MNHEY, CDR2 SVGEGT. CDR3 in amino acids: CASRPRVGPPGTDTQYF. Written as DNA, the CDR3 is TGTGCCAGCAGACCGCGTGTGGGGCCCCCTGGCACAGATACGCAGTATTTT.

This clonotype has a handful of counts. The chain links TRBV18 to TRBJ2-3; unclear D gene. The CDR3 extends over 14 amino acids. V lost 2 bases, J lost 6 bases, and 12 bases lay in between. Germline CDR1 KGHSH, CDR2 LQKENI. The CDR3 coding sequence is TGTGCCAGCTCACCAATAGCCCCGGGCGATACGCAGTATTTT. The encoded protein is CASSPIAPGDTQYF.

The gene calls are TRBV6-5 and TRBJ2-3; 12 bases are shared with TRBD2. This CDR3 has 16 residues. Germline loops: CDR1 MNHEY, CDR2 SVGAGI. The V gene end was trimmed by 7 bases and the J gene end by 0 bases; junction bases not matched to a gene: 5. CDR3 loop: CASTRLAGESTDTQYF. DNA for the CDR3: TGTGCCAGCACACGACTAGCGGGGGAGAGCACAGATACGCAGTATTTT.

This clonotype was detected only a few times. The J gene is TRBJ1-2, the V gene TRBV6-6; perhaps TRBD1 as D (5 bases). The length of the CDR3 is 14 residues. The germline V and J ends were trimmed by 2 bases and 7 bases, with 14 bases remaining between them. CDR1 and CDR2 from the germline V gene are MNHNY and SVGAGI (reference sequence). The CDR3 coding sequence is TGTGCCAGCAGTTACGCCGGGTGGGACCTTGGCTACACCTTC. Translated, it gives CASSYAGWDLGYTF.

This clonotype was picked up a small number of times. J is TRBJ2-5 and V is TRBV14; no reliable D call. V was cut by 0 bases and J by 5 bases, with 16 bases left in between. From germline, CDR1 is SGHDN and CDR2 FVKESK. CDR3 length: 16 residues. This CDR3 is CASSQDSIYLKETQYF. Here the CDR3 DNA reads TGTGCCAGCAGCCAAGATAGCATCTACCTGAAGGAGACCCAGTACTTC.

The chain has TRBV12-3 or TRBV12-4 and TRBJ1-6; 10 nucleotides line up with TRBD1. V shed 2 bases, J shed 8 bases, and the junction held 3 bases outside the gene matches. The CDR3 consists of 15 residues. The CDR3 loop is CASSLMGTGDSPLHF. For the CDR3, the DNA is TGTGCCAGCAGTTTAATGGGGACAGGGGATTCACCCCTCCACTTT.

This clonotype appeared many times. This chain joins TRBV5-6 and TRBJ2-2; 7 bases map to TRBD1. Germline V lookup: CDR1 SGHDT, CDR2 YYEEEE. The ends lost 1 base at V and 4 bases at J; junction bases unmatched: 4. This CDR3 contains 15 residues. The CDR3 loop reads CASSLRGPVTGELFF. CDR3 coding DNA: TGTGCCAGCAGCTTGAGGGGGCCCGTCACCGGGGAGCTGTTTTTT.

The rearrangement uses TRBV10-3 and TRBJ2-6; possible D gene TRBD1, 5 bases. The V end lost 4 bases, the J end lost 1 base, and 5 bases lay between the germline ends. From germline, CDR1 is ENHRY and CDR2 SYGVKD. The CDR3 runs 14 residues. CDR3 in DNA: TGTGCCATCAGTGCAGGGTCTGGGGCCAACGTCCTGACTTTC. Protein product: CAISAGSGANVLTF.

The J gene is TRBJ1-2, the V gene TRBV7-2; 8 positions match TRBD1. The germline V gene encodes CDR1 SGHTA and CDR2 FQGNSA. This CDR3 is built from 18 residues. V dropped 6 bases and J dropped 4; count of bases not matched to a gene: 19. This chain's CDR3 is CASSLFYPGRGPAYGYTF. The CDR3 DNA follows: TGTGCCAGCAGTCTATTCTACCCCGGCAGGGGGCCGGCCTATGGCTACACCTTC.

This clonotype was picked up many times. This sequence joins TRBV20-1 and TRBJ1-2, with D possibly matching TRBD1 (6 bases). The CDR3 is made up of 14 amino acids. Trimming shortened V by 4 bases and J by 11 bases, and 23 bases separated the two germline ends. Germline CDR1 is DFQATT and CDR2 is SNEGSKA (reference sequence). The CDR3 DNA sequence: TGCAGTGCTACCCCGGACAGTCCGAACTATCAATACACCTTC. It is translated as CSATPDSPNYQYTF.

This clonotype came up many times. This sequence joins TRBV12-3 or TRBV12-4 and TRBJ2-7; TRBD1 matches 7 bases. The CDR3 covers 14 residues. The V segment lost 4 bases and the J segment 8 bases; nucleotides outside the gene matches: 11. In DNA form, the CDR3 reads TGTGCCAGCAGTTCCGCCCGACAGGGAATACAGCAGTACTTC. Protein sequence: CASSSARQGIQQYF.

In this sample, this clonotype turned up many times. V gene TRBV14 combines with J gene TRBJ2-4; D call uncertain. V was trimmed by 2 bases and J by 6 bases, leaving 8 bases between them. The CDR3 is made up of 13 amino acids. From germline, CDR1 is SGHDN and CDR2 FVKESK. The DNA of the CDR3 is TGTGCCAGCAGCCAACATCCAGTAAACATTCAGTACTTC. Translating it yields CASSQHPVNIQYF. Looking up the rest from reference TRBV14 and TRBJ2-4 gives the full variable domain: EAGVTQFPSHSVIEKGQTVTLRCDPISGHDNLYWYRRVMGKEIKFLLHFVKESKQDESGMPNNRFLAERTGGTYSTLKVQPAELEDSGVYFCASSQHPVNIQYFGAGTRLSVL.

This clonotype was seen only a few times. This sequence joins TRBV29-1 and TRBJ1-5; no firm D call. CDR1 is SQVTM, CDR2 ANQGSEA, per germline. The ends were cut back, 4 bases at V and 4 bases at J, with 8 bases in the middle. The CDR3 spans 12 residues. CDR3 protein: CSVVAGNQPQHF. The CDR3 region has the DNA TGCAGCGTTGTTGCAGGAAATCAGCCCCAGCATTTT.

This clonotype was counted between two and nine times. V and J are TRBV4-1 and TRBJ2-1; D perhaps matches TRBD2 (6 bases). Germline CDR1 reads MGHRA; CDR2 reads YSYEKL. CDR3 size: 15 residues. Trimming cost V 4 bases and J 0 bases, with 10 bases left between them. The CDR3 region has the DNA TGCGCCAGCAGCCCGGGGAGGAGCTCCTACAATGAGCAGTTCTTC. It translates to CASSPGRSSYNEQFF.

V usage is TRBV7-2 and J usage is TRBJ2-7, with a possible D match to TRBD1 (5 bases). The V gene lost 3 bases and the J gene lost 7 bases, with 16 bases spanning the gap. Germline V gene sequence: CDR1 SGHTA, CDR2 FQGNSA. The CDR3 consists of 14 residues. CDR3 nucleotides: TGTGCCAGCAGCTTTCCCGGACATTCGAGGGAGCAGTACTTC. It translates to CASSFPGHSREQYF.

This clonotype was counted a few times. V is TRBV20-1 and J is TRBJ2-1, with 7 nucleotides matching TRBD2. Germline trimming cut 5 bases from V and 7 bases from J; bases unmatched to any gene: 8. The CDR3 covers 13 residues. Germline CDR1 and CDR2: DFQATT and SNEGSKA (reference sequence). CDR3 bases: TGCAGTGCTGGACTAGGAGGGAAGAATGAGCAGTTCTTC. Encoded protein: CSAGLGGKNEQFF.

The chain carries TRBV7-2 and TRBJ1-2, with D possibly TRBD1 on 5 matching bases. In germline, CDR1 is SGHTA, CDR2 FQGNSA. The CDR3 length is 14 residues. The V and J ends lost 6 bases and 6 bases respectively, with 17 bases between them. The CDR3 reads CASSIQDRFNGYTF. CDR3 DNA: TGTGCCAGCAGTATACAGGATAGGTTCAATGGCTACACCTTC.

This clonotype was detected a few times. This chain joins TRBV19 and TRBJ2-7, with 8 positions matching TRBD1. V was clipped by 4 bases and J by 2 bases; unmatched bases: 4. The CDR3 is 14 residues long. Germline V gene data show CDR1 as LNHDA and CDR2 as SQIVND (reference sequence). CDR3 region: CASSRQGITYEQYF. The CDR3 coding sequence is TGTGCCAGTAGTAGACAGGGGATAACCTACGAGCAGTACTTC.

This clonotype was seen many times. The chain has TRBV20-1 and TRBJ2-7, with no clear D. The ends were cut back, 3 bases at V and 3 bases at J, with 9 bases in the middle. Germline CDR1 DFQATT, CDR2 SNEGSKA (reference sequence). The CDR3 length is 12 residues. CDR3: CSARGNGYEQYV. The DNA for the CDR3 is TGCAGTGCTAGGGGAAACGGCTACGAGCAGTACGTC.

This clonotype was picked up a small number of times. This rearrangement joins TRBV12-3 or TRBV12-4 to TRBJ1-3, with D possibly being TRBD1 (5 bases). V gave up 10 bases and J gave up 4 bases, with 17 bases separating them. This CDR3 comprises 14 residues. The CDR3 sequence: CATVDWGVGNTIYF. The CDR3 DNA reads as TGTGCCACCGTCGACTGGGGGGTCGGAAACACCATATATTTT.

This clonotype turned up a few times. The rearrangement uses TRBV18 and TRBJ2-5; tentatively, D is TRBD2 (5 bases). Germline V gene data show CDR1 as KGHSH and CDR2 as LQKENI. The V gene lost 2 bases and the J gene lost 2 bases, with 9 bases spanning the gap. The CDR3 has 14 residues. DNA for the CDR3: TGTGCCAGCTCACCATCCCCGGGGCAAGAGACCCAGTACTTC. Translation gives CASSPSPGQETQYF.

The chain has TRBV7-9 and TRBJ1-1, with D perhaps TRBD1 (5 bases). The germline V gene has CDR1 SEHNR and CDR2 FQNEAQ (reference sequence). The CDR3 runs to 12 residues. Trimming shortened V by 5 bases and J by 4 bases, and 8 bases separated the two germline ends. CDR3 DNA sequence: TGTGCCAGCAGCCCCGGGGGCACTGAAGCTTTCTTT. Encoded protein: CASSPGGTEAFF.

This chain connects TRBV6-2 or TRBV6-3 to TRBJ1-2; D possibly corresponds to TRBD1 (6 bases). Germline V gene data show CDR1 as MNHEY and CDR2 as SVGEGT. The CDR3 is 13 residues long. The ends were cut back, 8 bases at V and 4 bases at J, with 14 bases in the middle. CDR3 in amino acids: CASSWQGIYGYTF. In nucleotides, the CDR3 is TGTGCCAGCTCGTGGCAGGGGATCTATGGCTACACCTTC.

The chain uses TRBV9 and TRBJ1-1, with 9 positions matching TRBD1. The germline gives CDR1 SGDLS, CDR2 YYNGEE. V trimming: 2 bases; J trimming: 0 bases; junction bases outside the gene matches: 5. The CDR3 runs to 16 residues. The CDR3 region has the DNA TGTGCCAGCAGCGTGGCGGGACAGGGCTTGAACACTGAAGCTTTCTTT. This encodes CASSVAGQGLNTEAFF.

This clonotype was observed a handful of times. J is TRBJ2-5 and V is TRBV19, with D possibly TRBD2 on 7 matching bases. The CDR3 covers 14 residues. Per germline, CDR1 LNHDA and CDR2 SQIVND (reference sequence). Trimming removed 9 bases at V and 4 bases at J, with 18 bases between. The CDR3 sequence is CASSQARGGETQYF. DNA of the CDR3: TGTGCCAGCTCACAGGCAAGGGGGGGAGAGACCCAGTACTTC.

This clonotype was counted at least ten times. This sequence joins TRBV6-6 and TRBJ2-3, with D maybe TRBD1 (5 bases). V lost 6 bases and J lost 9, with 16 bases in between. This CDR3 has 13 residues. Germline assignment: CDR1 MNHNY and CDR2 SVGAGI (reference sequence). In DNA form, the CDR3 reads TGTGCCAGCAGCTCAGCGAGGACATCGACGCAGTATTTT. Translating it yields CASSSARTSTQYF.

This clonotype was seen a few times. The chain recombines TRBV7-9 with TRBJ2-7; no reliable D call. The germline CDR1 and CDR2 sequences are SEHNR and FQNEAQ (reference sequence). The CDR3 runs 13 residues. Trimming took 6 bases from V and 2 from J, leaving 11 bases between them. The DNA for the CDR3 is TGTGCCAGCAGATTATCGGCAGCCTACGAGCAGTACTTC. It encodes CASRLSAAYEQYF.

A few counts support this clonotype. The chain is built from TRBV2 and TRBJ1-5; D ambiguous. V lost 2 bases and J 4 bases, leaving 9 bases between the germline ends. Germline loops: CDR1 SNHLY, CDR2 FYNNEI. This CDR3 spans 14 amino acids. The CDR3 protein is CASSESRGNQPQHF. CDR3 bases: TGTGCCAGCAGTGAATCAAGAGGAAATCAGCCCCAGCATTTT.